Listed below are T cell receptor beta chains from one sample, sequenced in a study of T cells in Graves' hyperthyroidism and ophthalmopathy. Via MiXCR, TCRdb re-called the multiplex PCR reads, giving one row per CDR3 protein. The sample includes roughly 740,000 distinct CDR3 sequences, roughly 15% of them seen just once. Sequenced input: blood. These receptors were obtained from a man aged 18 to 29 with Graves' hyperthyroidism. Each CDR3 is given with its conserved first and last residue. D genes are given only for firm matches. Size values are once, few and many counts, or a class for expanded clones, and some rows have none.

DNA,CDR3,size,D,V,J
TGTGCCAGCGCCCGGGTGCACCTCTATGGCTACACCTTC,CASARVHLYGYTF,few,-,TRBV28,TRBJ1-2
TGTGCCAGCAGCGGTGGACTAGCGGGAGCAGAGACCCAGTACTTC,CASSGGLAGAETQYF,few,TRBD2,TRBV5-8,TRBJ2-5
TGTGCCAGCAAAGCGGGACTAGGCTTAACTCCGAACACCGGGGAGCTGTTTTTT,CASKAGLGLTPNTGELFF,few,TRBD2,TRBV12-3/TRBV12-4,TRBJ2-2
TGCGCCAGCAACGGAGGTGTCACGGGTAATGAGCAGTTCTTC,CASNGGVTGNEQFF,few,-,TRBV5-1,TRBJ2-1
TGTGCCAGTAGTTTTGCGGGAGGCCAAGAGACCCAGTACTTC,CASSFAGGQETQYF,few,TRBD2,TRBV19,TRBJ2-5
TGTGCCAGCAGCGTCTTCTCAGGGGGCCGGGAGACCCAGTACTTC,CASSVFSGGRETQYF,many,TRBD1,TRBV9,TRBJ2-5
TGTGCCAGCAGTTACTCGAAGCTTAGGGTAGCTTTCTTT,CASSYSKLRVAFF,few,-,TRBV6-2/TRBV6-3,TRBJ1-1
TGTGCCACCGAGTTCTTCAGGGAGGCTTTCTTT,CATEFFREAFF,-,-,TRBV19,TRBJ1-1
TGTGCCAGCAGCTTAGGTGCCCCTATAAGCGACGGTGAGCAGTTCTTC,CASSLGAPISDGEQFF,many,-,TRBV13,TRBJ2-1
TGTGCCAGCAGTTTAGCGCTGGCTAGCGGCATCTACAATGAGCAGTTCTTC,CASSLALASGIYNEQFF,many,TRBD2,TRBV12-3/TRBV12-4,TRBJ2-1
TGTGTCAGCAGTTTCTCAGATACGCAGTATTTT,CVSSFSDTQYF,few,-,TRBV28,TRBJ2-3
TGCGCCAGCAGCCCACAGGGGCGCTATGGCTACACCTTC,CASSPQGRYGYTF,-,TRBD1,TRBV5-1,TRBJ1-2
TGCGCCAGCAGCCCGAGACAGGGACGGTTCAATGAGCAGTTCTTC,CASSPRQGRFNEQFF,-,TRBD1,TRBV4-1,TRBJ2-1
TGTGCCAGCAGCCAAGCCCTCGGGACAGGGACCTACGAGCAGTACTTC,CASSQALGTGTYEQYF,many,TRBD1,TRBV3-1,TRBJ2-7
TGTGGGCTGGGGCTCTTAAATGAGCAGTTCTTC,CGLGLLNEQFF,-,-,TRBV2,TRBJ2-1
TGCAGTGCTAGATGGCCGGGACTAGCGGGAGGGATTACTCCCTACAATGAGCAGTTCTTC,CSARWPGLAGGITPYNEQFF,many,TRBD2,TRBV20-1,TRBJ2-1
TGTGCCAGTCGTCCGAACAGGTACTCCTACGAGCAGTACTTC,CASRPNRYSYEQYF,many,-,TRBV11-2,TRBJ2-7
TGCAGCGTAGCAATGAACACTGAAGCTTTCTTT,CSVAMNTEAFF,few,-,TRBV29-1,TRBJ1-1
TGTGCCAGCAGCCCAGGACGCGGTTACTCCTACAATGAGCAGTTCTTC,CASSPGRGYSYNEQFF,-,-,TRBV7-2,TRBJ2-1
TGCAGTGCTAGCCTAGCGGCAAGTAGCTCCTACGAGCAGTACTTC,CSASLAASSSYEQYF,few,TRBD2,TRBV20-1,TRBJ2-7
TGCGCCAGCAGCCCGAACATGAACACTGAAGCTTTCTTT,CASSPNMNTEAFF,many,-,TRBV5-1,TRBJ1-1
TGCAGTGCTAGGGTCAAGGCAGGGCCTTTCTCTGGGGCCAACGTCCTGACTTTC,CSARVKAGPFSGANVLTF,few,-,TRBV20-1,TRBJ2-6
TGTGCCAGCTCGGGAGAATCGTCCCTCCACTTT,CASSGESSLHF,few,-,TRBV2,TRBJ1-6
TGTGCCAGCAGTTCCCCCTGGGGCGAGCAGTACTTC,CASSSPWGEQYF,few,-,TRBV6-5,TRBJ2-7
TGTGCCAGCAGTCGTCTCAACAGGGGGTCCTCCTACGAGCAGTACTTC,CASSRLNRGSSYEQYF,many,TRBD1,TRBV28,TRBJ2-7
TGCAGTGCTAGAGTTAGCGGGACTTCCAATGAGCAGTTCTTC,CSARVSGTSNEQFF,-,TRBD2,TRBV20-1,TRBJ2-1
TGTGCCAGCAGTTTAAGTGGGGGCGGTGAAAAACTGTTTTTT,CASSLSGGGEKLFF,many,-,TRBV28,TRBJ1-4
TGTGCCAGCAGCTTAAGGGCTCTGGATGAGCAGTTCTTC,CASSLRALDEQFF,many,-,TRBV7-9,TRBJ2-1
TGTGCCAGCTCACCCGATCAGGTTCAAGAGACCCAGTACTTC,CASSPDQVQETQYF,-,-,TRBV18,TRBJ2-5
TGTGCCAGCAGTCCCCACAGCTCCTTGGTCGAGCAGTACTTC,CASSPHSSLVEQYF,many,-,TRBV28,TRBJ2-7
TGTGCCAGCAGTTTACCCCTACAGGGGAGTAGCACTGAAGCTTTCTTT,CASSLPLQGSSTEAFF,many,TRBD1,TRBV28,TRBJ1-1
TGCAGTGCTCCTGTAGCGGGAGGATACGAGCAGTACTTC,CSAPVAGGYEQYF,many,TRBD2,TRBV20-1,TRBJ2-7
TGTGCCAGCTCACCACTCGCGACAGGTAGCTCTGGAAACACCATATATTTT,CASSPLATGSSGNTIYF,few,-,TRBV18,TRBJ1-3
TGTGCCAGCAGCGCCCCGGGACAGGGGGAGAGGGATGAGCAGTTCTTC,CASSAPGQGERDEQFF,-,TRBD1,TRBV9,TRBJ2-1
TGCGCCAGCAGCCAAGATATCGGCCTCGGAAACACCATATATTTT,CASSQDIGLGNTIYF,-,-,TRBV4-1,TRBJ1-3
TGCGCCAGCAGCGGACATTGGGGAACTCTATCGAATGAGCAGTTCTTC,CASSGHWGTLSNEQFF,-,-,TRBV5-1,TRBJ2-1
TGTGCCAACAGCTTAGGAGCGGCGGGACGCACCGGGGAGCTGTTTTTT,CANSLGAAGRTGELFF,-,-,TRBV11-1,TRBJ2-2
TGTGCCAGCAGTTTTTCTTCAGCCTATGGCTACACCTTC,CASSFSSAYGYTF,many,-,TRBV12-3/TRBV12-4,TRBJ1-2
TGTGCCAGCAGCTTAGCAGGGGTCCTGGACAATGAGCAGTTCTTC,CASSLAGVLDNEQFF,many,-,TRBV7-9,TRBJ2-1
TGCAGCGTTACCGGGACAGGAATGCAAGAGACCCAGTACTTC,CSVTGTGMQETQYF,-,TRBD1,TRBV29-1,TRBJ2-5
TGTGCCAGCAGTTTACCGGAAGAACAAGAGACCCAGTACTTC,CASSLPEEQETQYF,-,-,TRBV28,TRBJ2-5
TGTGCCAGCAGCCCGGCCGGCTTGAACACTGAAGCTTTCTTT,CASSPAGLNTEAFF,many,-,TRBV4-2,TRBJ1-1
TGTGCCAGCAGCACCCGGACAGGGGGAGAGACTGAAGCTTTCTTT,CASSTRTGGETEAFF,-,TRBD1,TRBV5-4,TRBJ1-1
TGTGCCACCGCGGACAGGGGTAATCAGCCCCAGCATTTT,CATADRGNQPQHF,-,TRBD1,TRBV28,TRBJ1-5
TGTGCCAGCAGCGACCCCCCTCATAGCGGGAGCCCCAGGAATGAGCAGTTCTTC,CASSDPPHSGSPRNEQFF,-,TRBD2,TRBV9,TRBJ2-1
TGCGCCAGCAGCCAAGTTTCTCTGGACTACGAGCAGTACTTC,CASSQVSLDYEQYF,-,-,TRBV4-1,TRBJ2-7
TGTGCCAGCAGCTTGGAGGGAACAGGGGGCACTGAAGCTTTCTTT,CASSLEGTGGTEAFF,few,TRBD1,TRBV5-8,TRBJ1-1
TGTGCCAGCAGCTTAGTACGGACGGGGGCTTACGAGCAGTACTTC,CASSLVRTGAYEQYF,few,-,TRBV13,TRBJ2-7
TGCAGTGCTACCAATTTCGTGAACACTGAAGCTTTCTTT,CSATNFVNTEAFF,-,-,TRBV20-1,TRBJ1-1
TGCGCCAGCAGCCCCCTAGGGCGGACCTACGAGCAGTACTTC,CASSPLGRTYEQYF,-,-,TRBV5-1,TRBJ2-7
TGTGCCAGCAGCCCCGCGGGGGGCTACCAAGAGACCCAGTACTTC,CASSPAGGYQETQYF,many,TRBD2,TRBV12-3/TRBV12-4,TRBJ2-5
TGTGCCAGCTCACGGGACAGCTCAGCGGGAGCGTACAATGAGCAGTTCTTC,CASSRDSSAGAYNEQFF,-,-,TRBV18,TRBJ2-1